This TCR beta chain was profiled in a study of T cell repertoires in cytomegalovirus infection. Study at large: Based on public TCR beta signatures, there were indications of CMV infection and of a matching HLA type.

Broader study findings: What dominated the ex vivo response were HLA-C-restricted CMV-specific TCR beta clonotypes. Pooled public TCR beta family frequency picked out CMV carriers with the relevant HLA.

The V end lost 6 bases, the J end lost 7 bases, and 22 bases lay between the germline ends. Germline loops: CDR1 SGHAT, CDR2 FQNNGV. This CDR3 has 15 amino acids. TCRdb itself ran the reads through MiXCR, one entry per CDR3 protein. The table shows over 150,000 distinct CDR3 sequences, with 15% to 20% occurring only once. This clonotype has only a few counts. Antigen: not known. Sequencing was done on a sample of CD8+ T cells from PBMCs. The TCR comes from a human donor in good health (CMV status not recorded). Some clones in this sample may be carry-over from other donors' samples. The chain combines TRBV11-2 with TRBJ2-7, with D perhaps given as TRBD1 or TRBD2 (6 bases each). Here the CDR3 DNA reads TGTGCCAGCAGACCTAGAGGGGGGACTGTACGGGAGCAGTACTTC. Protein product: CASRPRGGTVREQYF.